This paragraph reports one TCR beta chain. Its specificity is unknown. The sample originates from a study of CD4+ T cells in melanoma. General study points: Diverse differentiation states were reported for melanoma neoantigen-specific CD4+ T cells. CD8+ T cell, macrophage and B cell function reportedly correlated with neoantigen-specific CD4+ T cells.

Some clones are missing from TCRdb's copy, which holds only in-frame ones; the method was immunoSEQ multiplex PCR. The sample shows about 13,000 clones, roughly three quarters of them seen only once. The CDR3 is made up of 14 amino acids. Germline V CDR1 and CDR2: MNHEY, SVGAGI. V dropped 4 bases and J dropped 3 bases, with 9 bases sitting between them. The chain couples TRBV6-5 to TRBJ1-4; TRBD1 is a possible D gene (6 bases). The sequence derives from a human donor with melanoma. The source material was cells from a culture (not recorded whether cultured in vitro). The CDR3 nucleotides read TGTGCCAGCAGTTCAGGGGTAGCTAATGAAAAACTGTTTTTT. Protein: CASSSGVANEKLFF.